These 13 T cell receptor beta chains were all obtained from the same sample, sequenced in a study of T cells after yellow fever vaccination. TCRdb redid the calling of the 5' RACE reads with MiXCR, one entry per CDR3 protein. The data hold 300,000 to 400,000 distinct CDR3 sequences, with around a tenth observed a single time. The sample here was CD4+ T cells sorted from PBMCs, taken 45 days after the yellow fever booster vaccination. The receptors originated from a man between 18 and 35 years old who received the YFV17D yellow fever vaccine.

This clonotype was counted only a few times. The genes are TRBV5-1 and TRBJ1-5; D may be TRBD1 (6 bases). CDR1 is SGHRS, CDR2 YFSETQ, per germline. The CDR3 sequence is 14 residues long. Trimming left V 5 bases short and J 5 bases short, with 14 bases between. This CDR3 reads CASSLGGEDQPQHF. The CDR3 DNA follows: TGCGCCAGCAGTCTCGGGGGCGAGGATCAGCCCCAGCATTTT. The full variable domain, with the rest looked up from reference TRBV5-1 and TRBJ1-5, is KAGVTQTPRYLIKTRGQQVTLSCSPISGHRSVSWYQQTPGQGLQFLFEYFSETQRNKGNFPGRFSGRQFSNSRSEMNVSTLELGDSALYLCASSLGGEDQPQHFGDGTRLSIL.

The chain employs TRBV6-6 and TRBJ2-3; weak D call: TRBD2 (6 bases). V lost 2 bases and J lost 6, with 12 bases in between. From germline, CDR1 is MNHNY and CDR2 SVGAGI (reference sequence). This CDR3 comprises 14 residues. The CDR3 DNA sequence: TGTGCCAGCAGTTACACCGTCACTAGCGATACGCAGTATTTT. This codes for CASSYTVTSDTQYF.

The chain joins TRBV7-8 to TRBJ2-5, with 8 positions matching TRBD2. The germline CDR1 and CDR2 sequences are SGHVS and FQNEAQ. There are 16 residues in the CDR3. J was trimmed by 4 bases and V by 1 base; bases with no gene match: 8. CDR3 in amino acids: CASSLVRTGGGETQYF. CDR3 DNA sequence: TGTGCCAGCAGCTTAGTCAGGACGGGGGGGGGAGAGACCCAGTACTTC.

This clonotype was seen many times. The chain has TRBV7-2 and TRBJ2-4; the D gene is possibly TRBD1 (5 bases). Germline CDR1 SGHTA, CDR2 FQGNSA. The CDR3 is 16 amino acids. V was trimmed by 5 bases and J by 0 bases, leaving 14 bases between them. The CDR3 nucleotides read TGTGCCAGCAGCAAAGACAGTCAACTAGCCAAAAACATTCAGTACTTC. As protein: CASSKDSQLAKNIQYF.

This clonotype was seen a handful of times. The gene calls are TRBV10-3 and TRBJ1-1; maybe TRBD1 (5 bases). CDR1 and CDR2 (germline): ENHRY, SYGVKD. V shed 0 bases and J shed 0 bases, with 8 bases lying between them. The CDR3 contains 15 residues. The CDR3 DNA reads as TGTGCCATCAGTGAGTCTAGGACATTGAACACTGAAGCTTTCTTT. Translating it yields CAISESRTLNTEAFF.

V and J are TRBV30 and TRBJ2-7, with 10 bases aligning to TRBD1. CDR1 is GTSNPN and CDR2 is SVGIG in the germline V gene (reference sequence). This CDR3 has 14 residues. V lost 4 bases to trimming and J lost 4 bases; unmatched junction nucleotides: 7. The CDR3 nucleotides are TGTGCCTGGACCCCGGGACAGGGGAATTACGAGCAGTACTTC. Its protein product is CAWTPGQGNYEQYF.

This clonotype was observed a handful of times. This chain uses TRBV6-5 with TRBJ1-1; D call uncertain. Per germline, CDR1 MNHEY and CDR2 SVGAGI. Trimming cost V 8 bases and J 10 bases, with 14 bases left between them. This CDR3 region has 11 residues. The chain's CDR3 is CASRLDRRAFF. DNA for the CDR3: TGTGCCAGCCGCCTGGACCGGAGAGCTTTCTTT.

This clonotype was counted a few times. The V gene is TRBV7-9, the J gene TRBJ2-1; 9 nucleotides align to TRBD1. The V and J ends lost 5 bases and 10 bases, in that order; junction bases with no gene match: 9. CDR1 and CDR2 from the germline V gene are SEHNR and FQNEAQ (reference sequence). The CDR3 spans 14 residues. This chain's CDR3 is CASSPPGQGNEQFF. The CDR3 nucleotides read TGTGCCAGCAGCCCACCGGGACAGGGAAACGAGCAGTTCTTC.

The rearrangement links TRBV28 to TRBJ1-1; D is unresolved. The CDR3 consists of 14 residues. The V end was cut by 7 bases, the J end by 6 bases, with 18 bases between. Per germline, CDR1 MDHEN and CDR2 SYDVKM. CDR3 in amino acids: CASNDRGVHPEAFF. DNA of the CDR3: TGTGCCAGCAATGACCGGGGAGTCCACCCTGAAGCTTTCTTT. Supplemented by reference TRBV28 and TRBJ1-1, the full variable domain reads DVKVTQSSRYLVKRTGEKVFLECVQDMDHENMFWYRQDPGLGLRLIYFSYDVKMKEKGDIPEGYSVSREKKERFSLILESASTNQTSMYLCASNDRGVHPEAFFGQGTRLTVV.

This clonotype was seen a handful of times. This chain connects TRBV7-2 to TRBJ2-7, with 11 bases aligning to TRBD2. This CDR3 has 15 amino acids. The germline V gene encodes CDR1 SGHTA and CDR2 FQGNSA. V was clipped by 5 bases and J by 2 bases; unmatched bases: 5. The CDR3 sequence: CASSPTSGATYEQYV. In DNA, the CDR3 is TGTGCCAGCAGCCCGACTAGCGGGGCAACCTACGAGCAGTACGTC.

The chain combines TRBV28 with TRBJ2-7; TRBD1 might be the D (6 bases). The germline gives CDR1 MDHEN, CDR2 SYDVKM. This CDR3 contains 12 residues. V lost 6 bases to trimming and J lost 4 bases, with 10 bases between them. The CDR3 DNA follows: TGTGCCAGCAGCACCGACAGGTACGAGCAGTACGTC. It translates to CASSTDRYEQYV.

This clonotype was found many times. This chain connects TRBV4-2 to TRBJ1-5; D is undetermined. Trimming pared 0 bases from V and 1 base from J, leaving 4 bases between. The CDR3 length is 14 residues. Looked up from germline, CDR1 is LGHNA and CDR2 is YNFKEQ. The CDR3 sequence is CASSQDPSNQPQHF. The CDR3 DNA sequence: TGTGCCAGCAGCCAAGATCCGAGCAATCAGCCCCAGCATTTT.

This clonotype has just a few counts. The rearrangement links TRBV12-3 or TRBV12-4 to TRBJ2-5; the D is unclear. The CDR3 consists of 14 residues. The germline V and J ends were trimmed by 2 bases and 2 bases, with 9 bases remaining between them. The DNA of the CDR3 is TGTGCCAGCAGTTTAACCGGAGAGCAAGAGACCCAGTACTTC. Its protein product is CASSLTGEQETQYF.